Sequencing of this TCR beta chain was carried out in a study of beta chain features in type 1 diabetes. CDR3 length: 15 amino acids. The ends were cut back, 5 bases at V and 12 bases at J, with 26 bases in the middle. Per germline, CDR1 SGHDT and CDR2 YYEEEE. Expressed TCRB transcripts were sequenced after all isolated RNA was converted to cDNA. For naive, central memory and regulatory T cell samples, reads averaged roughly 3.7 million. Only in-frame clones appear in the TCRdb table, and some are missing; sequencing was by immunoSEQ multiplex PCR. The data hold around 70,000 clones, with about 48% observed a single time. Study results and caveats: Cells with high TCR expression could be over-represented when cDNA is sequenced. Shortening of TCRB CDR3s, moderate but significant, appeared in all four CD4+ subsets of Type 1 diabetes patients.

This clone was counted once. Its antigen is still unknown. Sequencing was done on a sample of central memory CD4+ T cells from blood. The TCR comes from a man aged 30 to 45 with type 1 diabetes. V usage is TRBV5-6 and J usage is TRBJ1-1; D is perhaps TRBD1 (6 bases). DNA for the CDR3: TGTGCCAGCAGGGAAATGGACAGACCGGTCTTTGAGACTTTCTTT. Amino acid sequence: CASREMDRPVFETFF. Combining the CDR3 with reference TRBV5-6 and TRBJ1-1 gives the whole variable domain DAGVTQSPTHLIKTRGQQVTLRCSPKSGHDTVSWYQQALGQGPQFIFQYYEEEERQRGNFPDRFSGHQFPNYSSELNVNALLLGDSALYLCASREMDRPVFETFFGQGTRLTVV.